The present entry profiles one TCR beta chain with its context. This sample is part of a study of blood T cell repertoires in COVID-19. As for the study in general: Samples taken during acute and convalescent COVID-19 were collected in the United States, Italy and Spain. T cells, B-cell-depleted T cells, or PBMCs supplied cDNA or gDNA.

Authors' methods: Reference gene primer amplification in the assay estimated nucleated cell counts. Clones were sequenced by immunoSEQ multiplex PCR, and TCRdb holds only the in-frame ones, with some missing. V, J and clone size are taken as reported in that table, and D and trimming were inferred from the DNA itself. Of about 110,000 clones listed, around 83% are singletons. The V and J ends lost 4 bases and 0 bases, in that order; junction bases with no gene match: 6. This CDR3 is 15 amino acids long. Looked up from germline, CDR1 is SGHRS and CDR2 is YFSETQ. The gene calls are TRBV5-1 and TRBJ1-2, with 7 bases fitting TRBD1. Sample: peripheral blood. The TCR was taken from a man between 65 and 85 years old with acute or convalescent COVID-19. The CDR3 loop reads CASSQGVPTNYGYTF. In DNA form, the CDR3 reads TGCGCCAGCAGCCAGGGGGTCCCTACTAACTATGGCTACACCTTC.